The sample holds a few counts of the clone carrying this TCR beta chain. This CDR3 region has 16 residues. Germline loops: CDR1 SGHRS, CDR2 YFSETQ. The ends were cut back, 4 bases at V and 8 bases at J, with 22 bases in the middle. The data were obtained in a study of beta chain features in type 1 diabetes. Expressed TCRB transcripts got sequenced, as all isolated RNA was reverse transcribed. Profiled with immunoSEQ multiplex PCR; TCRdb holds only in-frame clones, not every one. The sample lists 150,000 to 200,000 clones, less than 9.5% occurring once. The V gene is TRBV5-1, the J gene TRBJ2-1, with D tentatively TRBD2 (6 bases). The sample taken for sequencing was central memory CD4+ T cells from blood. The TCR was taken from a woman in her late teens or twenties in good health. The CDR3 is CASSRVGDFSLDEQFF. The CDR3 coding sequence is TGCGCCAGCAGCCGGGTTGGGGACTTCTCTTTGGATGAGCAGTTCTTC.